Listed here are 21 T cell receptor beta chains from one sample, sequenced in a study of blood T cell repertoires in COVID-19. The table came from immunoSEQ multiplex PCR; TCRdb's copy has only in-frame clones and leaves some out. The sample carries over 90,000 clones, 75% to 95% recorded once. Sequencing used peripheral blood. The receptor source for this set is a man aged 50 to 59 with acute or convalescent COVID-19.

The rearrangement links TRBV3-1 (or the pseudogene TRBV3-2) to TRBJ1-4; tentative D call: TRBD1 (5 bases). The germline gives CDR1 LGHDT, CDR2 YNNKEL (reference sequence). V was clipped by 1 base and J by 5 bases, with 11 bases between them. This CDR3 contains 15 residues. CDR3 DNA: TGTGCCAGCAGCCAAGTCTGGGGGGGGAATGAAAAACTGTTTTTT. Encoded protein: CASSQVWGGNEKLFF.

The chain combines TRBV27 with TRBJ1-6; 11 bases map to TRBD1. CDR1 and CDR2 from the germline V gene are MNHEY and SMNVEV (reference sequence). The CDR3 runs to 19 residues. V was clipped by 0 bases and J by 4 bases; unmatched bases: 8. CDR3 sequence reads: CASSLSSDRGLSYNSPLHF. CDR3 nucleotides: TGTGCCAGCAGTTTATCGTCGGACAGGGGGCTTTCTTATAATTCACCCCTCCACTTT.

V gene TRBV15 combines with J gene TRBJ2-5; possibly TRBD1 for D (6 bases). The CDR3 runs to 17 residues. Trimming shortened V by 5 bases and J by 1 base, and 20 bases separated the two germline ends. CDR1 is LNHNV and CDR2 is YYDKDF in the germline V gene (reference sequence). CDR3 residues: CATSGGAFGQPQETQYF. The CDR3 DNA reads TGTGCCACCAGCGGGGGAGCTTTTGGACAGCCCCAAGAGACCCAGTACTTC. The whole variable domain, filled in from reference TRBV15 and TRBJ2-5, reads DAMVIQNPRYQVTQFGKPVTLSCSQTLNHNVMYWYQQKSSQAPKLLFHYYDKDFNNEADTPDNFQSRRPNTSFCFLDIRSPGLGDTAMYLCATSGGAFGQPQETQYFGPGTRLLVL.

The V gene is TRBV27, the J gene TRBJ2-3; 8 nucleotides agree with TRBD2. Germline V gene sequence: CDR1 MNHEY, CDR2 SMNVEV (reference sequence). This CDR3 is built from 15 residues. Trimming cost V 8 bases and J 0 bases; bases outside gene matches: 7. CDR3 amino acids: CASQLASGSTDTQYF. CDR3 in DNA: TGTGCCAGCCAGTTGGCTAGCGGGAGCACAGATACGCAGTATTTT.

V is TRBV10-3 and J is TRBJ1-2; no clear D gene. Trimming shortened V by 10 bases and J by 0 bases, and 15 bases separated the two germline ends. Germline V gene sequence: CDR1 ENHRY, CDR2 SYGVKD. The CDR3 sequence is 14 residues long. Here the CDR3 DNA reads TGTGCCACCGCTCCTCAGGCCACTAACTATGGCTACACCTTC. It codes for CATAPQATNYGYTF.

The chain carries TRBV2 and TRBJ2-7; maybe TRBD1 (10 bases). V was clipped by 7 bases and J by 4 bases, with 20 bases between them. Germline values: CDR1 SNHLY, CDR2 FYNNEI. The CDR3 runs to 15 residues. CDR3 in DNA: TGTGCCAGCAACGCGGGGGGGACAGGGGTGTACGAGCAGTACTTC. Translated, it gives CASNAGGTGVYEQYF.

This chain connects TRBV5-4 to TRBJ2-7; TRBD2 agrees at 10 bases. Per the germline V gene, CDR1 is SGHNT and CDR2 is YYREEE (reference sequence). The CDR3 spans 15 residues. V shed 2 bases, J shed 5 bases, and the junction held 7 bases outside the gene matches. CDR3 in amino acids: CASSFPGLATNEQYF. As DNA, the CDR3 is TGTGCCAGCAGCTTTCCGGGACTAGCGACGAACGAGCAGTACTTC.

In its sample, this clone was seen once. The CDR3 bases are TGTGCCAGCACCTCGGACTGGAGCTCCTACAATGAGCAGTTCTTC. Amino acid sequence: CASTSDWSSYNEQFF. The rearrangement joins TRBV6-5 to TRBJ2-1; the D gene is possibly TRBD2 (5 bases). Per germline, CDR1 MNHEY and CDR2 SVGAGI. Trimming took off 7 bases at V and 0 bases at J, with 13 bases between the two ends. The length of the CDR3 is 15 residues.

This rearrangement joins TRBV11-3 to TRBJ2-7; perhaps TRBD2 as D (6 bases). Germline loops: CDR1 SGHNT, CDR2 YENEEA. V was shortened by 5 bases and J by 2 bases, with 10 bases between the two germline ends. The CDR3 is made up of 13 amino acids. CDR3 sequence reads: CASSAGLPYEQYF. The CDR3 nucleotides read TGTGCCAGCAGCGCGGGACTCCCCTACGAGCAGTACTTC.

This sequence joins TRBV7-9 and TRBJ2-5; D is perhaps TRBD1 (5 bases). There are 14 residues in the CDR3. V was pared by 1 base and J by 5 bases, with 11 bases between. The V gene's germline CDR1 is SEHNR and CDR2 FQNEAQ (reference sequence). The CDR3 DNA is TGTGCCAGCAGCTTAGATCCAGGGCGGGAGACCCAGTACTTC. This sequence encodes CASSLDPGRETQYF.

DNA of the CDR3: TGTGCCAGCAGCCAATTAGATCAAGGGAGGACCTTC. This sequence encodes CASSQLDQGRTF. V usage is TRBV3-1 (or the pseudogene TRBV3-2) and J usage is TRBJ1-2; D gene ambiguous. This CDR3 spans 12 amino acids. The ends were cut back, 2 bases at V and 14 bases at J, with 15 bases in the middle. Germline CDR1 LGHDT, CDR2 YNNKEL (reference sequence).

This chain joins TRBV5-1 and TRBJ2-5, with D hard to call. There are 15 residues in the CDR3. Germline-derived CDR1 and CDR2 are SGHRS and YFSETQ. The germline V and J ends were trimmed by 0 bases and 5 bases, with 14 bases remaining between them. The CDR3 region is CASSLGPGTVETQYF. In nucleotides, the CDR3 is TGCGCCAGCAGCTTGGGTCCAGGCACGGTGGAGACCCAGTACTTC. Full variable domain (remainder filled in from reference TRBV5-1 and TRBJ2-5): KAGVTQTPRYLIKTRGQQVTLSCSPISGHRSVSWYQQTPGQGLQFLFEYFSETQRNKGNFPGRFSGRQFSNSRSEMNVSTLELGDSALYLCASSLGPGTVETQYFGPGTRLLVL.

The rearrangement joins TRBV6-1 to TRBJ2-5, with a tentative D call TRBD2 (7 bases). V was pared by 5 bases and J by 7 bases, with 17 bases between. This CDR3 has 14 amino acids. From germline, CDR1 is MNHNS and CDR2 SASEGT. In DNA, the CDR3 is TGTGCCAGCAGTCCACAGGGTAGGGGGGGGACCCAGTACTTC. It specifies CASSPQGRGGTQYF.

This clone was observed a single time. The chain couples TRBV9 to TRBJ2-5, with D possibly being TRBD2 (6 bases). This CDR3 has 15 residues. The germline gives CDR1 SGDLS, CDR2 YYNGEE. V was clipped by 4 bases and J by 5 bases, with 18 bases between them. CDR3 DNA sequence: TGTGCCAGCAGCATGGGACTGATTGAGAAGGAGACCCAGTACTTC. This sequence encodes CASSMGLIEKETQYF.

This chain joins TRBV18 and TRBJ2-1; perhaps TRBD2 as D (6 bases). CDR1 KGHSH and CDR2 LQKENI come from the germline V gene. CDR3 length equals 16 residues. The V gene lost 2 bases and the J gene lost 0 bases, with 11 bases spanning the gap. The DNA for the CDR3 is TGTGCCAGCTCACCATTTGGGGGGTCCTCCTACAATGAGCAGTTCTTC. This translates into CASSPFGGSSYNEQFF. Filled out from reference TRBV18 and TRBJ2-1, the complete variable domain reads NAGVMQNPRHLVRRRGQEARLRCSPMKGHSHVYWYRQLPEEGLKFMVYLQKENIIDESGMPKERFSAEFPKEGPSILRIQQVVRGDSAAYFCASSPFGGSSYNEQFFGPGTRLTVL.

This rearrangement joins TRBV30 to TRBJ1-2, with 9 bases identical to TRBD1. V lost 0 bases to trimming and J lost 2 bases; unmatched junction nucleotides: 7. The CDR3 is made up of 16 amino acids. Germline V CDR1 and CDR2: GTSNPN, SVGIG (reference sequence). The CDR3 DNA is TGTGCCTGGAGTGTCAACCCGGGACAGGGAAACTATGGCTACACCTTC. Its protein is CAWSVNPGQGNYGYTF. Full variable domain (rest looked up from reference TRBV30 and TRBJ1-2): SQTIHQWPATLVQPVGSPLSLECTVEGTSNPNLYWYRQAAGRGLQLLFYSVGIGQISSEVPQNLSASRPQDRQFILSSKKLLLSDSGFYLCAWSVNPGQGNYGYTFGSGTRLTVV.

This clone appeared a single time. The rearrangement uses TRBV19 and TRBJ2-1; TRBD2 agrees at 9 bases. V lost 8 bases and J lost 2; bases outside the gene matches: 7. Per the germline V gene, CDR1 is LNHDA and CDR2 is SQIVND (reference sequence). The CDR3 is made up of 15 amino acids. The CDR3 region has the DNA TGTGCCAGTTCCTCCCCTAGCGGGACCTACAATGAGCAGTTCTTC. This encodes CASSSPSGTYNEQFF. Full variable domain (missing parts from reference TRBV19 and TRBJ2-1): DGGITQSPKYLFRKEGQNVTLSCEQNLNHDAMYWYRQDPGQGLRLIYYSQIVNDFQKGDIAEGYSVSREKKESFPLTVTSAQKNPTAFYLCASSSPSGTYNEQFFGPGTRLTVL.

The rearrangement joins TRBV7-8 to TRBJ1-2; the D is unclear. The CDR3 runs 13 residues. CDR1 is SGHVS and CDR2 is FQNEAQ in the germline V gene. The V gene lost 3 bases and the J gene lost 8 bases, with 13 bases spanning the gap. CDR3 protein: CASSLDSPLGYTF. DNA for the CDR3: TGTGCCAGCAGCTTGGATAGCCCCTTGGGCTACACCTTC.

The rearrangement links TRBV6-2 or TRBV6-3 to TRBJ2-3, with TRBD2 matching 7 bases. The germline CDR1 and CDR2 sequences are MNHEY and SVGEGT. The CDR3 is 19 residues long. V dropped 5 bases and J dropped 3; count of bases not matched to a gene: 20. The CDR3, as DNA: TGTGCCAGCAGTGCCCCTCCCCGACTTTGGCGGGAGAGTACAGATACGCAGTATTTT. Protein product: CASSAPPRLWRESTDTQYF.

This chain connects TRBV10-3 to TRBJ2-7, with D uncertain. The CDR3 is made up of 16 amino acids. Germline loops: CDR1 ENHRY, CDR2 SYGVKD. V was trimmed by 5 bases and J by 1 base, leaving 18 bases between them. This CDR3 reads CAISTSVGLRSYEQYF. In nucleotides, the CDR3 is TGTGCCATCAGTACAAGCGTGGGTTTACGATCCTACGAGCAGTACTTC.

The genes are TRBV19 and TRBJ2-7, with D hard to call. Trimming pared 5 bases from V and 2 bases from J, leaving 13 bases between. This CDR3 has 14 residues. Germline values: CDR1 LNHDA, CDR2 SQIVND (reference sequence). The CDR3 spells CASSDKGKTYEQYF. The CDR3 DNA reads as TGTGCCAGTAGTGACAAAGGAAAGACCTACGAGCAGTACTTC.